The clone carrying this T cell receptor beta chain was observed a few times. What it binds is not known. For Graves' hyperthyroidism to be stable, ophthalmopathy could not progress within 18 months. The authors obtained PBMCs from over 7.5 ml of fresh peripheral blood. The CDR3 length is 16 residues. The germline gives CDR1 SGHTA, CDR2 FQGNSA. V lost 1 base and J lost 5; bases outside the gene matches: 9. This entry belongs to a study of T cells in Graves' hyperthyroidism and ophthalmopathy. Study at large: The initial diagnosis was the point when peripheral blood was collected, ahead of any treatment.

Study findings and constraints: Also found in blood were most expanded thyroid clonotypes above 0.001.

Researchers amplified the TCR beta CDR3 regions from RNA transcripts. The TCR CDR3 first-round RT-PCR relied on the HTBI primer set. TCRdb fed the multiplex PCR reads into MiXCR, producing one record per CDR3 protein. The table includes around 480,000 distinct CDR3 sequences, approximately 15% detected once. This sequence originates from a woman aged 18-29 years with Graves' hyperthyroidism. Sequences were obtained from blood. V usage is TRBV7-2 and J usage is TRBJ1-1; TRBD1 aligns across 8 bases. The CDR3 loop is CASSLDPRGPRTEAFF. CDR3 bases: TGTGCCAGCAGCTTAGACCCCAGGGGGCCCAGGACTGAAGCTTTCTTT.